Presented here are 30 T cell receptor beta chains from one specimen sequenced in a study of cytomegalovirus exposure and HLA in healthy donors. The study ran its PCR with 60 Vbeta and 13 Jbeta primers. The table came from immunoSEQ multiplex PCR; TCRdb's copy has only in-frame clones and leaves some out. In the table there are some 90,000 clones, approximately 79% of which are singletons. The material sequenced was PBMCs. Source of these receptors: a man under 40 in good health and CMV-seronegative.

This clone was seen a single time. This sequence joins TRBV7-2 and TRBJ1-3; no clear D gene. CDR1 is SGHTA and CDR2 is FQGNSA in the germline V gene. CDR3 length equals 15 residues. V was trimmed by 0 bases and J by 0 bases, leaving 6 bases between them. CDR3 in amino acids: CASSLAWSSGNTIYF. The CDR3 DNA is TGTGCCAGCAGCTTAGCATGGAGCTCTGGAAACACCATATATTTT.

The chain carries TRBV28 and TRBJ2-5, with 9 bases that match TRBD2. With 6 bases clipped from V and 4 bases from J, the junction kept 9 bases outside the gene matches. The germline V gene encodes CDR1 MDHEN and CDR2 SYDVKM. The CDR3 is 15 amino acids. This CDR3 reads CASSPASGAAETQYF. The CDR3 bases are TGTGCCAGCAGCCCTGCTAGCGGGGCTGCAGAGACCCAGTACTTC.

This sequence joins TRBV2 and TRBJ1-6; D gene unclear. V shed 6 bases and J shed 4 bases, with 10 bases lying between them. The CDR3 loop spans 14 amino acids. Germline V CDR1 and CDR2: SNHLY, FYNNEI. CDR3 bases: TGTGCCAGCAGACAGCCTGTTTATAATTCACCCCTCCACTTT. It encodes CASRQPVYNSPLHF.

The count of this clone is one. The rearrangement joins TRBV19 to TRBJ1-5; 8 nucleotides match TRBD1. The CDR3 extends over 15 amino acids. Germline CDR1 and CDR2: LNHDA and SQIVND (reference sequence). The ends lost 5 bases at V and 6 bases at J; junction bases unmatched: 9. As DNA, the CDR3 is TGTGCCAGTAGTTCCGGACAGGGAGGAGGTCAGCCCCAGCATTTT. Amino acids: CASSSGQGGGQPQHF.

The genes are TRBV5-5 and TRBJ2-5; 7 bases line up with TRBD2. Trimming at V came to 2 bases and at J to 4 bases, leaving 5 bases not matched to a gene. The CDR3 is 14 residues long. The germline gives CDR1 SGHKS, CDR2 YYEKEE (reference sequence). The chain's CDR3 is CASSFTAGLETQYF. CDR3 nucleotides: TGTGCCAGCAGCTTTACAGCGGGGCTAGAGACCCAGTACTTC.

This chain uses TRBV9 with TRBJ2-5; possible D gene TRBD2, 6 bases. From germline, CDR1 is SGDLS and CDR2 YYNGEE. Trimming took 3 bases from V and 4 from J, leaving 16 bases between them. This CDR3 is built from 15 residues. CDR3 nucleotides: TGTGCCAGCAGCGAGGGACCCGGGGGAGGAGAGACCCAGTACTTC. Translated, it gives CASSEGPGGGETQYF.

The chain uses TRBV19 and TRBJ1-4, with no clear D. The CDR3 runs 14 residues. CDR1 LNHDA and CDR2 SQIVND come from the germline V gene (reference sequence). V dropped 4 bases and J dropped 1 base, with 7 bases sitting between them. Written as DNA, the CDR3 is TGTGCCAGTAGTAGACACGGAACTAATGAAAAACTGTTTTTT. It specifies CASSRHGTNEKLFF.

CDR3 nucleotides: TGTGCCAGCAGCGTAGAAGGGGGCCCGGGGGGCTACACCTTC. Translated: CASSVEGGPGGYTF. The V and J genes are TRBV9 and TRBJ1-2, with TRBD1 matching 7 bases. This CDR3 has 14 residues. With 0 bases clipped from V and 8 bases from J, the junction kept 7 bases outside the gene matches. From germline, CDR1 is SGDLS and CDR2 YYNGEE.

This chain connects TRBV18 to TRBJ2-6, with D tentatively TRBD2 (7 bases). The germline V and J ends were trimmed by 3 bases and 3 bases, with 12 bases remaining between them. Germline V lookup: CDR1 KGHSH, CDR2 LQKENI. The CDR3 runs 16 residues. The DNA of the CDR3 is TGTGCCAGCTCACCTCCCGGGGGGCGTGGGGCCAACGTCCTGACTTTC. It codes for CASSPPGGRGANVLTF.

The V call is TRBV10-2, the J call TRBJ2-2, with 7 positions matching TRBD2. Germline loops: CDR1 WSHSY, CDR2 SAAADI. After removal of 6 bases from V and 6 bases from J, the junction contained 7 bases not matched to a gene. The CDR3 extends over 14 amino acids. The CDR3 nucleotides are TGCGCCAGCAGCAAGGGGAGCGGGGCCGGGGAGCTGTTTTTT. Translation: CASSKGSGAGELFF.

This chain joins TRBV28 and TRBJ2-7; 7 bases line up with TRBD2. V shed 7 bases, J shed 6 bases, and the junction held 12 bases outside the gene matches. This CDR3 is built from 14 residues. Germline lookup yields CDR1 MDHEN and CDR2 SYDVKM. Here the CDR3 DNA reads TGTGCCAGCACCATCACCGGGCGGGGGTCCGAGCAGTACTTC. Protein: CASTITGRGSEQYF.

The chain employs TRBV12-5 and TRBJ2-2; tentatively, D is TRBD2 (6 bases). V was shortened by 0 bases and J by 8 bases, with 16 bases between the two germline ends. CDR3 length equals 16 residues. Germline assignment: CDR1 LGHNT and CDR2 FRNRAP. The chain's CDR3 is CASGLVLAFGVGELFF. The CDR3 DNA reads as TGTGCTAGTGGTTTGGTACTAGCTTTCGGGGTGGGGGAGCTGTTTTTT. The full variable domain, in which reference TRBV12-5 and TRBJ2-2 provide the parts outside the CDR3, is DARVTQTPRHKVTEMGQEVTMRCQPILGHNTVFWYRQTMMQGLELLAYFRNRAPLDDSGMPKDRFSAEMPDATLATLKIQPSEPRDSAVYFCASGLVLAFGVGELFFGEGSRLTVL.

The chain couples TRBV5-6 to TRBJ1-5; D might be TRBD1 (5 bases). Trimming removed 4 bases from V and 0 bases from J, with 14 bases in between. The CDR3 runs to 16 residues. Looked up from germline, CDR1 is SGHDT and CDR2 is YYEEEE. In DNA, the CDR3 is TGTGCCAGCAGCGATATGACAGTGACTAGCAATCAGCCCCAGCATTTT. This codes for CASSDMTVTSNQPQHF.

This chain connects TRBV10-3 to TRBJ1-5; 10 nucleotides align to TRBD1. The germline V gene has CDR1 ENHRY and CDR2 SYGVKD. The junction had 5 bases not matched to a gene; V was cut back by 6 bases and J by 6 bases. This CDR3 is built from 14 residues. The CDR3 loop reads CAISTGTGVQPQHF. CDR3 in DNA: TGTGCCATCAGCACCGGGACAGGGGTTCAGCCCCAGCATTTT.

This chain links TRBV4-1 with TRBJ1-2; possibly TRBD1 for D (5 bases). This CDR3 is 16 amino acids long. V lost 2 bases and J lost 4, with 17 bases in between. Germline CDR1 is MGHRA and CDR2 is YSYEKL. For the CDR3, the DNA is TGCGCCAGCAGCCAACCTTCCCCCAGGGCCCCCTATGGCTACACCTTC. It is translated as CASSQPSPRAPYGYTF.

The chain uses TRBV6-1 and TRBJ1-6, with D possibly TRBD1 on 5 matching bases. The CDR3 length is 14 residues. Germline values: CDR1 MNHNS, CDR2 SASEGT. V was shortened by 4 bases and J by 9 bases, with 13 bases between the two germline ends. The CDR3 loop reads CASSAWGRGSPLHF. In nucleotides, the CDR3 is TGTGCCAGCAGTGCATGGGGGAGGGGTTCACCCCTCCACTTT.

The chain has TRBV19 and TRBJ2-7, with 8 nucleotides matching TRBD1. The V segment lost 8 bases and the J segment 2 bases; nucleotides outside the gene matches: 5. Germline values: CDR1 LNHDA, CDR2 SQIVND (reference sequence). CDR3 size: 13 residues. The CDR3 loop is CASGPGQAYEQYF. DNA for the CDR3: TGTGCCAGTGGCCCGGGACAGGCCTACGAGCAGTACTTC.

Remarks on this clone: The germline gene is not matched at one end of the junction; a read error may be the cause. This CDR3 reads CAGSPVGHGYNSPLHF. The CDR3 DNA is TGTGCCGGCAGCCCAGTTGGGCACGGATATAATTCACCCCTCCACTTT. This chain links TRBV27 with TRBJ1-6; D remains ambiguous. Germline V CDR1 and CDR2: MNHEY, SMNVEV (reference sequence). This CDR3 has 16 amino acids.

The rearrangement links TRBV9 to TRBJ2-1, with D possibly matching TRBD1 (6 bases). Trimming took 3 bases from V and 10 from J, leaving 17 bases between them. CDR3 length equals 14 residues. CDR1 is SGDLS and CDR2 is YYNGEE in the germline V gene. CDR3 sequence: CASSALGQLGEQFF. The CDR3 DNA is TGTGCCAGCAGCGCACTGGGACAACTCGGCGAGCAGTTCTTC.

This clone was detected a few times. The chain uses TRBV11-3 and TRBJ2-2, with 8 bases that match TRBD1. This CDR3 region has 15 residues. The germline V gene has CDR1 SGHNT and CDR2 YENEEA. V was pared by 4 bases and J by 4 bases, with 5 bases of the junction left unmatched. The DNA of the CDR3 is TGTGCCAGCAGCTCCCTCACAGGGGGCACCGGGGAGCTGTTTTTT. It translates to CASSSLTGGTGELFF.

The chain combines TRBV5-1 with TRBJ2-3; tentative D call: TRBD1 (6 bases). Germline CDR1 SGHRS, CDR2 YFSETQ. This CDR3 region has 14 residues. Trimming cost V 0 bases and J 3 bases, with 8 bases left between them. DNA of the CDR3: TGCGCCAGCAGCTTGGGCAGGGGAACAGATACGCAGTATTTT. Translation: CASSLGRGTDTQYF.

The chain joins TRBV4-1 to TRBJ1-2, with 8 bases fitting TRBD1. Germline CDR1 and CDR2: MGHRA and YSYEKL. J gave up 4 bases and V 0 bases, and 13 bases lay outside the gene matches. CDR3 length: 18 amino acids. CDR3 sequence: CASSQDPRTGRVGYGYTF. CDR3 in DNA: TGCGCCAGCAGCCAAGATCCCCGGACAGGGCGGGTAGGCTATGGCTACACCTTC.

The rearrangement links TRBV30 to TRBJ1-6, with D hard to call. Germline CDR1 is GTSNPN and CDR2 is SVGIG (reference sequence). The CDR3 sequence is 14 residues long. Trimming took off 4 bases at V and 13 bases at J, with 20 bases between the two ends. CDR3 in amino acids: CAWTYYSADFPLHF. The CDR3 DNA reads as TGTGCCTGGACTTATTACTCCGCGGATTTTCCCCTCCACTTT. The variable domain in full, completed from reference TRBV30 and TRBJ1-6, reads SQTIHQWPATLVQPVGSPLSLECTVEGTSNPNLYWYRQAAGRGLQLLFYSVGIGQISSEVPQNLSASRPQDRQFILSSKKLLLSDSGFYLCAWTYYSADFPLHFGNGTRLTVT.

This chain connects TRBV4-2 to TRBJ2-2; D perhaps matches TRBD2 (6 bases). Germline loops: CDR1 LGHNA, CDR2 YNFKEQ. The V end lost 3 bases, the J end lost 0 bases, and 17 bases lay between the germline ends. The CDR3 runs 18 residues. For the CDR3, the DNA is TGTGCCAGCAGCCACCCCCCCGCGGGGTCCCCGAACACCGGGGAGCTGTTTTTT. This sequence encodes CASSHPPAGSPNTGELFF.

Concerning this clone itself: The same CDR3 is also encoded by other DNA sequences in this sample. This chain connects TRBV27 to TRBJ2-1, with a weak D call TRBD2 (7 bases). From germline, CDR1 is MNHEY and CDR2 SMNVEV (reference sequence). V shed 3 bases and J shed 9 bases, with 18 bases lying between them. CDR3 length: 15 amino acids. The CDR3 coding sequence is TGTGCCAGCAGTTTCGAGGGGGGGCGGGTCGGTGAGCAGTTCTTC. Translating gives CASSFEGGRVGEQFF.

The genes are TRBV6-6 and TRBJ1-1, with D possibly being TRBD1 (6 bases). Trimming removed 5 bases at V and 5 bases at J, with 15 bases between. The germline gives CDR1 MNHNY, CDR2 SVGAGI (reference sequence). The CDR3 has 14 residues. Written as DNA, the CDR3 is TGTGCCAGCAGTATAACAGGGTCGGGAACTGAAGCTTTCTTT. Translated, it gives CASSITGSGTEAFF.

The chain links TRBV7-3 to TRBJ2-7; D remains unclear. CDR1 is SGHTA and CDR2 is FQGTGA in the germline V gene. The CDR3 sequence is 13 residues long. V was shortened by 5 bases and J by 2 bases, with 10 bases between the two germline ends. CDR3 sequence (DNA): TGTGCCAGCAGCCTGTCCCCCGCCTACGAGCAGTACTTC. This codes for CASSLSPAYEQYF.

The genes are TRBV5-1 and TRBJ2-4, with D perhaps matching TRBD1 (6 bases). V lost 8 bases and J lost 2, with 11 bases in between. CDR3 length equals 13 residues. CDR1 is SGHRS and CDR2 is YFSETQ in the germline V gene. The CDR3 DNA follows: TGCGCCAGTACAGGGTTGCCCAAAAACATTCAGTACTTC. This gives the protein CASTGLPKNIQYF. The full variable domain, with the rest looked up from reference TRBV5-1 and TRBJ2-4, is KAGVTQTPRYLIKTRGQQVTLSCSPISGHRSVSWYQQTPGQGLQFLFEYFSETQRNKGNFPGRFSGRQFSNSRSEMNVSTLELGDSALYLCASTGLPKNIQYFGAGTRLSVL.

The chain links TRBV10-3 to TRBJ2-5; 7 bases line up with TRBD1. J was trimmed by 5 bases and V by 6 bases; bases with no gene match: 12. Germline assignment: CDR1 ENHRY and CDR2 SYGVKD. The CDR3 length is 15 residues. The CDR3 nucleotides read TGTGCCATCAGCCCCGACAGGGCAGGAGGCGAGACCCAGTACTTC. Translation: CAISPDRAGGETQYF.

The chain is built from TRBV10-1 and TRBJ1-1, with 7 positions matching TRBD1. This CDR3 region has 14 residues. V lost 3 bases, J lost 4 bases, and 5 bases stayed unmatched. Germline values: CDR1 WNHNN, CDR2 SYGVQD (reference sequence). CDR3 in amino acids: CASSEGGDSTEAFF. CDR3 coding DNA: TGCGCCAGCAGTGAAGGAGGGGACAGCACTGAAGCTTTCTTT.